A single sample gave rise to the 25 T cell receptor beta chains below, sequenced in a study of T cells in Graves' hyperthyroidism and ophthalmopathy. Authors of the study amplified TCR beta CDR3 regions from RNA transcripts. An initial round of RT-PCR targeting the TCR CDR3 relied on the HTBI primer set. TCRdb used MiXCR to reprocess the multiplex PCR reads, holding one entry per CDR3 protein. In the table there are hundreds of thousands of distinct CDR3 sequences, around 13% of which are singletons. The source material was blood. These receptors were obtained from a woman between 18 and 30 years old with Graves' hyperthyroidism.

This clonotype has at least ten counts. V usage is TRBV2 and J usage is TRBJ2-1, with D uncertain. The V and J ends lost 2 bases and 5 bases respectively, with 10 bases between them. Germline V gene lookup returns CDR1 SNHLY and CDR2 FYNNEI. The CDR3 runs 14 residues. CDR3 sequence: CASSERSGHNEQFF. CDR3 DNA sequence: TGTGCCAGCAGTGAAAGATCGGGTCACAATGAGCAGTTCTTC.

V and J are TRBV6-2 or TRBV6-3 and TRBJ2-6; 8 bases match TRBD2. CDR1 MNHEY and CDR2 SVGEGT come from the germline V gene. J gave up 1 base and V 2 bases, and 7 bases lay outside the gene matches. The CDR3 runs to 18 residues. CDR3 DNA sequence: TGTGCCAGCAGTTACGGCCTAGCGGGCACTTCTGGGGCCAACGTCCTGACTTTC. Amino acid sequence: CASSYGLAGTSGANVLTF.

In its sample, this clonotype was seen many times. The chain employs TRBV30 and TRBJ1-2; TRBD1 matches at 9 bases. CDR3 length: 15 amino acids. The junction had 11 bases not matched to a gene; V was cut back by 2 bases and J by 7 bases. CDR1 is GTSNPN, CDR2 SVGIG, per germline (reference sequence). CDR3: CAWSTLPGQGSGYTF. For the CDR3, the DNA is TGTGCCTGGAGTACATTACCCGGACAGGGGTCTGGCTACACCTTC.

This clonotype has ten or more counts. The chain is built from TRBV2 and TRBJ2-5; no reliable D call. Trimming shortened V by 4 bases and J by 5 bases, and 8 bases separated the two germline ends. There are 12 residues in the CDR3. Germline loops: CDR1 SNHLY, CDR2 FYNNEI. In DNA form, the CDR3 reads TGTGCCAGCAGTGGGCCCCGGGAGACCCAGTACTTC. It translates to CASSGPRETQYF.

This clonotype was counted between two and nine times. The V and J genes are TRBV28 and TRBJ2-1, with TRBD2 matching 7 bases. Germline CDR1 and CDR2: MDHEN and SYDVKM. The CDR3 contains 15 residues. With V trimmed by 6 bases and J by 3 bases, 8 bases remained unmatched. For the CDR3, the DNA is TGTGCCAGCAGCCTCCTAGCGGAAGTCTACAATGAGCAGTTCTTC. This gives the protein CASSLLAEVYNEQFF.

This clonotype was recorded at least ten times. The genes are TRBV7-2 and TRBJ2-3; TRBD2 aligns across 7 bases. V trimming: 3 bases; J trimming: 9 bases; junction bases outside the gene matches: 3. This CDR3 contains 12 residues. CDR1 is SGHTA and CDR2 is FQGNSA in the germline V gene. The chain's CDR3 is CASSFLAETQYF. In DNA form, the CDR3 reads TGTGCCAGCAGCTTCCTAGCGGAGACGCAGTATTTT.

V usage is TRBV4-1 and J usage is TRBJ2-2, with D uncertain. In germline, CDR1 is MGHRA, CDR2 YSYEKL. The CDR3 has 12 amino acids. The V gene lost 10 bases and the J gene lost 6 bases, with 12 bases spanning the gap. This CDR3 reads CATMISPGELFF. The DNA of the CDR3 is TGCGCCACCATGATAAGTCCCGGGGAGCTGTTTTTT.

This clonotype was picked up many times. V gene TRBV6-4 combines with J gene TRBJ1-6; perhaps TRBD1 as D (5 bases). CDR1 is MRHNA and CDR2 is SNTAGT in the germline V gene. This CDR3 spans 14 amino acids. Trimming took off 3 bases at V and 5 bases at J, with 8 bases between the two ends. The CDR3 sequence is CASSETVDNSPLHF. CDR3 nucleotides: TGTGCCAGCAGTGAGACAGTCGATAATTCACCCCTCCACTTT.

This clonotype was picked up a small number of times. The CDR3 here is CASSPPRGGSNTGELFF. In nucleotides, the CDR3 is TGTGCCAGCAGTCCCCCGCGGGGCGGGAGTAACACCGGGGAGCTGTTTTTT. This chain uses TRBV12-3 or TRBV12-4 with TRBJ2-2; 7 positions match TRBD2. The trim removed 5 bases at V and 2 bases at J, leaving 11 bases unmatched. The CDR3 loop spans 17 amino acids.

Notes on this clonotype: A much larger clone sits a single nucleotide away, making a read error possible. The chain recombines TRBV20-1 with TRBJ2-7; TRBD1 might be the D (5 bases). CDR3 length equals 13 residues. Trimming shortened V by 3 bases and J by 2 bases, and 11 bases separated the two germline ends. The germline V gene has CDR1 DFQATT and CDR2 SNEGSKA (reference sequence). The CDR3 DNA is TGCAGTGCTAGTATGGGGCCCCCCTACGAGCAGTACTTC. Residues: CSASMGPPYEQYF.

Many counts were recorded for this clonotype. This sequence joins TRBV5-8 and TRBJ1-5; D might be TRBD1 (5 bases). Germline V gene sequence: CDR1 SGHTS, CDR2 YDEGEE. Trimming removed 0 bases at V and 3 bases at J, with 10 bases between. The CDR3 sequence is 15 residues long. The CDR3 is CASSLAGQSNQPQHF. The CDR3 DNA reads as TGTGCCAGCAGCTTGGCGGGGCAGTCCAATCAGCCCCAGCATTTT.

This clonotype appeared a few times. The chain is built from TRBV10-3 and TRBJ1-2; possible D gene TRBD1, 5 bases. The CDR3 extends over 15 amino acids. Deletions cut 3 bases from V and 7 bases from J, with 18 bases between. Per the germline V gene, CDR1 is ENHRY and CDR2 is SYGVKD. DNA for the CDR3: TGTGCCATCAGTGACTCGGGGCTGGGTCCGGCTGGCTACACCTTC. Protein sequence: CAISDSGLGPAGYTF.

This clonotype appeared many times. This rearrangement joins TRBV7-2 to TRBJ1-1, with D hard to call. V lost 3 bases and J lost 1, with 9 bases in between. Germline V lookup: CDR1 SGHTA, CDR2 FQGNSA. There are 14 residues in the CDR3. CDR3 loop: CASSFRRGNTEAFF. CDR3 DNA: TGTGCCAGCAGCTTCAGGAGAGGGAACACTGAAGCTTTCTTT.

This clonotype was seen many times. The V call is TRBV4-2, the J call TRBJ2-5; possible D gene TRBD1, 6 bases. The V end lost 3 bases, the J end lost 4 bases, and 12 bases lay between the germline ends. The CDR3 runs 14 residues. Germline V lookup: CDR1 LGHNA, CDR2 YNFKEQ. The CDR3 is CASSHPQGGETQYF. DNA for the CDR3: TGTGCCAGCAGCCACCCACAGGGTGGAGAGACCCAGTACTTC.

The table lists this clonotype with many counts. V and J are TRBV29-1 and TRBJ1-3; possible D gene TRBD1, 6 bases. The V end was cut by 4 bases, the J end by 0 bases, with 13 bases between. Germline-derived CDR1 and CDR2 are SQVTM and ANQGSEA. CDR3 length: 15 amino acids. Written as DNA, the CDR3 is TGCAGCGTTGGGTTCGGGACAAGCTCTGGAAACACCATATATTTT. Protein product: CSVGFGTSSGNTIYF. Using reference TRBV29-1 and TRBJ1-3 for the parts outside the CDR3, the full variable domain is SAVISQKPSRDICQRGTSLTIQCQVDSQVTMMFWYRQQPGQSLTLIATANQGSEATYESGFVIDKFPISRPNLTFSTLTVSNMSPEDSSIYLCSVGFGTSSGNTIYFGEGSWLTVV.

The chain recombines TRBV6-1 with TRBJ2-5; 8 nucleotides align to TRBD2. With V trimmed by 3 bases and J by 5 bases, 11 bases remained unmatched. CDR1 and CDR2 from the germline V gene are MNHNS and SASEGT. This CDR3 is 16 amino acids long. Here the CDR3 DNA reads TGTGCCAGCAGTGATTTTGCGGGAGGATGGGGGGAGACCCAGTACTTC. Translating it yields CASSDFAGGWGETQYF.

This clonotype has ten or more counts. The chain couples TRBV7-2 to TRBJ2-1, with D possibly TRBD2 on 6 matching bases. Per the germline V gene, CDR1 is SGHTA and CDR2 is FQGNSA. Trimming removed 2 bases at V and 8 bases at J, with 13 bases between. The CDR3 covers 14 residues. This CDR3 is CASSLLRASDEQFF. In DNA form, the CDR3 reads TGTGCCAGCAGCTTACTAAGAGCTAGCGATGAGCAGTTCTTC.

This clonotype was counted between two and nine times. The chain uses TRBV7-3 and TRBJ1-2; D is perhaps TRBD1 (5 bases). Germline-derived CDR1 and CDR2 are SGHTA and FQGTGA. Trimming shortened V by 2 bases and J by 4 bases, and 17 bases separated the two germline ends. CDR3 size: 16 residues. In nucleotides, the CDR3 is TGTGCCAGCAGCTTAGCTCCAGGGAATGGAGTCTATGGCTACACCTTC. Its protein is CASSLAPGNGVYGYTF.

This clonotype was observed many times. This CDR3 is CASSQDQEETEAFF. CDR3 coding DNA: TGTGCCAGCAGCCAAGACCAAGAAGAAACTGAAGCTTTCTTT. The chain couples TRBV3-1 to TRBJ1-1; D unresolved. Trimming left V 0 bases short and J 5 bases short, with 10 bases between. The CDR3 extends over 14 amino acids. Per germline, CDR1 LGHDT and CDR2 YNNKEL (reference sequence).

This chain joins TRBV6-2 or TRBV6-3 and TRBJ2-1; D may correspond to TRBD1 or TRBD2 (6 bases each). Between the trimmed V and J ends, which lost 2 bases and 0 bases, there was a span of 20 bases. The germline gives CDR1 MNHEY, CDR2 SVGEGT. The CDR3 length is 19 residues. The CDR3 coding sequence is TGTGCCAGCAGTTACAGTAGGGAGATAGGGGGGAGCTCCTACAATGAGCAGTTCTTC. Translation gives CASSYSREIGGSSYNEQFF.

Points on this clonotype: A much larger clone sits a single nucleotide away, making a read error possible. This chain links TRBV20-1 with TRBJ2-3; the D is unclear. Germline V gene data show CDR1 as DFQATT and CDR2 as SNEGSKA (reference sequence). This CDR3 has 15 residues. V dropped 6 bases and J dropped 1 base, with 17 bases sitting between them. The CDR3 spells CSAARAGVGTDTQYF. In DNA form, the CDR3 reads TGCAGTGCCGCCCGGGCCGGAGTTGGCACAGATACGCAGTATTTT.

This clonotype was recorded many times. The gene calls are TRBV7-9 and TRBJ2-1, with D maybe TRBD1 (6 bases). Germline V gives CDR1 SEHNR, CDR2 FQNEAQ (reference sequence). The CDR3 is made up of 18 amino acids. The V gene lost 3 bases and the J gene lost 0 bases, with 18 bases spanning the gap. CDR3 amino acids: CASSFSGRGGSSYNEQFF. In DNA form, the CDR3 reads TGTGCCAGCAGCTTCTCCGGCAGGGGCGGATCCTCCTACAATGAGCAGTTCTTC.

The J gene is TRBJ2-1, the V gene TRBV7-2; 11 nucleotides agree with TRBD1. The ends lost 5 bases at V and 4 bases at J; junction bases unmatched: 7. The germline V gene encodes CDR1 SGHTA and CDR2 FQGNSA. CDR3 size: 16 residues. The CDR3 protein is CASSQGGQGVYNEQFF. The CDR3 DNA reads as TGTGCCAGCAGCCAAGGGGGACAGGGGGTTTACAATGAGCAGTTCTTC.

Notes on this clonotype: A much larger clone differs from this one at a single base, so this may be a read error. V and J are TRBV7-2 and TRBJ2-3, with D possibly matching TRBD2 (5 bases). CDR3 length equals 17 residues. Per the germline V gene, CDR1 is SGHTA and CDR2 is FQGNSA. The CDR3 region has the DNA TGTGCCAGCAGCCCCCCTGGAGCGGCCGGAAGCACAGATACGCAGTGTTTT. It translates to CASSPPGAAGSTDTQCF.

This clonotype appeared many times. CDR3 sequence reads: CASSYYGTGDTEAFF. The CDR3 DNA reads TGCGCCAGCAGCTACTACGGGACAGGGGACACTGAAGCTTTCTTT. J is TRBJ1-1 and V is TRBV5-1, with 10 bases aligning to TRBD1. The germline V gene has CDR1 SGHRS and CDR2 YFSETQ. The ends lost 3 bases at V and 3 bases at J; junction bases unmatched: 5. CDR3 length equals 15 residues.